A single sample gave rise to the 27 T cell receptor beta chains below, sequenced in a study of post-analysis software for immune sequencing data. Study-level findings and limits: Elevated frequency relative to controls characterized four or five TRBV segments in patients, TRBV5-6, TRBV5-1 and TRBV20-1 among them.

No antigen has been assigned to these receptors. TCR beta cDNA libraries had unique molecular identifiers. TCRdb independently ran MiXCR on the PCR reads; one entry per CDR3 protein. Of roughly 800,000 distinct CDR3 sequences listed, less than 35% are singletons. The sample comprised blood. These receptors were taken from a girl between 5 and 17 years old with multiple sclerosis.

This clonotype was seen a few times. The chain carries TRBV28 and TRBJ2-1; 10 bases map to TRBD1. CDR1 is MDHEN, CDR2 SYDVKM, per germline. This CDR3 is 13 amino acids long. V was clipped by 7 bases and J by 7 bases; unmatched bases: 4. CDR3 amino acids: CASKGQGWNEQFF. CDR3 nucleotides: TGTGCCAGCAAGGGACAGGGGTGGAATGAGCAGTTCTTC.

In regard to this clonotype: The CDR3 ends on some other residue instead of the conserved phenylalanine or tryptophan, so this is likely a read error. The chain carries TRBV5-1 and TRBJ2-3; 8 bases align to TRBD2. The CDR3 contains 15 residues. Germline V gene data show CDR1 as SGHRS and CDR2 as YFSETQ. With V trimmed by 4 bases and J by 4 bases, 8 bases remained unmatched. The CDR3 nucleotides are TGCGCCAGCAGCCCCTCGGGAGGGAGGGCAGATACGCAGTATGTT. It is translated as CASSPSGGRADTQYV.

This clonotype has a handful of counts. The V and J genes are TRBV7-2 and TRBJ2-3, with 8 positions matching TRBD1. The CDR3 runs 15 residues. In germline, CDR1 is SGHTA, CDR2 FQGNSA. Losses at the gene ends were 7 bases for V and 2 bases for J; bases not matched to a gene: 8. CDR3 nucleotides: TGTGCCAGCAACATCAGGGGGCGACCCACAGATACGCAGTATTTT. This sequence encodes CASNIRGRPTDTQYF.

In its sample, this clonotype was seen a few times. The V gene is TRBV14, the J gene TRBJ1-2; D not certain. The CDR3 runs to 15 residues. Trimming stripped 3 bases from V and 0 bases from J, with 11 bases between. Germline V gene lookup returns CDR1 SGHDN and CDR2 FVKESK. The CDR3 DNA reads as TGTGCCAGCAGCCATGACGCAACAGCTAACTATGGCTACACCTTC. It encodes CASSHDATANYGYTF. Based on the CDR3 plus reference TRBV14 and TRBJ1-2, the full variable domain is EAGVTQFPSHSVIEKGQTVTLRCDPISGHDNLYWYRRVMGKEIKFLLHFVKESKQDESGMPNNRFLAERTGGTYSTLKVQPAELEDSGVYFCASSHDATANYGYTFGSGTRLTVV.

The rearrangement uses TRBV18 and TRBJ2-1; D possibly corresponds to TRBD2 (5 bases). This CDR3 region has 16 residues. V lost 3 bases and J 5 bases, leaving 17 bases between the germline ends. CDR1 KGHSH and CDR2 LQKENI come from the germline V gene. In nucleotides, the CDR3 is TGTGCCAGCTCACCCGATTCTGGTTACGGGGACAATGAGCAGTTCTTC. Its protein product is CASSPDSGYGDNEQFF.

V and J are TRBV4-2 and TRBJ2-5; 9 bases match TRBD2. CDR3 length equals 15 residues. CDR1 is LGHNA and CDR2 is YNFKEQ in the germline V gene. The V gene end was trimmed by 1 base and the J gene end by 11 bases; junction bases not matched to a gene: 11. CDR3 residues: CASSQGLAADNEQYF. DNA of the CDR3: TGTGCCAGCAGCCAAGGACTAGCGGCTGACAATGAGCAGTACTTC.

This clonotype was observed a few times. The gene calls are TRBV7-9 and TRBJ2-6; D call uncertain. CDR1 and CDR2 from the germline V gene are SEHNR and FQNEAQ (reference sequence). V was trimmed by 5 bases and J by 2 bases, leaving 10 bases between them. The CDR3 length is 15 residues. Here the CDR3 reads CASSTWEAGANVLTF. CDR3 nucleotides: TGTGCCAGCAGCACGTGGGAAGCTGGGGCCAACGTCCTGACTTTC.

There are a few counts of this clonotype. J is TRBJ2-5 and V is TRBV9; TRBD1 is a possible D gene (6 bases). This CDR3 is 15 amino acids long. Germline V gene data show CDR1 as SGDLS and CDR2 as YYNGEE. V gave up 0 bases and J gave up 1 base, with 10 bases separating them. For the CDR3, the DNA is TGTGCCAGCAGCGTAGATCTGGGGGCCCAAGAGACCCAGTACTTC. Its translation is CASSVDLGAQETQYF.

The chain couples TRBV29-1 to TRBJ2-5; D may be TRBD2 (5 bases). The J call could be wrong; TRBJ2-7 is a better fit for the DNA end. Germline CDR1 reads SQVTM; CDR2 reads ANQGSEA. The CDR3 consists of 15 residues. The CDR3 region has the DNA TGCAGCGTTGAAGGGACCCGGACCACTAGTCGCGAGCAGTACTTC. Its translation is CSVEGTRTTSREQYF.

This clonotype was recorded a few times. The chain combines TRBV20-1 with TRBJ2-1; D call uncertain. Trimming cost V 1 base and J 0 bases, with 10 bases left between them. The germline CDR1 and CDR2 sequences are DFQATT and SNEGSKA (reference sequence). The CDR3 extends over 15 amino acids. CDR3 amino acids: CSARGLVVSYNEQFF. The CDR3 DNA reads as TGCAGTGCTAGAGGGTTAGTTGTCTCCTACAATGAGCAGTTCTTC.

CDR3 DNA: TGTGCCTGGAAGGAGGATCAAGAGACCCAGTACTTC. As protein: CAWKEDQETQYF. V is TRBV30 and J is TRBJ2-5, with D perhaps TRBD2 (5 bases). CDR1 and CDR2 from the germline V gene are GTSNPN and SVGIG (reference sequence). CDR3 length: 12 amino acids. Between the trimmed V and J ends, which lost 4 bases and 2 bases, there was a span of 8 bases.

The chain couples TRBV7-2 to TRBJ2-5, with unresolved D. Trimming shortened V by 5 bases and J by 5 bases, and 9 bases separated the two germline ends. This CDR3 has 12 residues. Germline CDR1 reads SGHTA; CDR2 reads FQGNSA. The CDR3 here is CASSLRMETQYF. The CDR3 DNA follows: TGTGCCAGCAGCCTAAGAATGGAGACCCAGTACTTC.

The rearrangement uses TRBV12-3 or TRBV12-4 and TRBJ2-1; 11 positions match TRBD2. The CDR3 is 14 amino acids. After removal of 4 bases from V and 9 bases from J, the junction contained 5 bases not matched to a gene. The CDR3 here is CASSSSGGITEQFF. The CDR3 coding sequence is TGTGCCAGCAGTTCTAGCGGGGGGATCACTGAGCAGTTCTTC.

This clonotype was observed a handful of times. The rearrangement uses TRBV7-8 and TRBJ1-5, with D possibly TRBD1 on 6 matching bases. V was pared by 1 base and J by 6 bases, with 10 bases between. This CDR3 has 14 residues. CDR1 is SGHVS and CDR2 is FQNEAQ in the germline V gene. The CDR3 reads CASSLGQGFQPQHF. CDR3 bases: TGTGCCAGCAGCTTAGGGCAGGGGTTTCAGCCCCAGCATTTT.

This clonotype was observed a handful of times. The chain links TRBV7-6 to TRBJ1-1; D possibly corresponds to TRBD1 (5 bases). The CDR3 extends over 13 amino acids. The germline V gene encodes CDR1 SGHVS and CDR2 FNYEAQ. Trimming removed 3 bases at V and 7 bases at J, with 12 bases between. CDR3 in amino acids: CASSLGPGLEAFF. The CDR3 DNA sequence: TGTGCCAGCAGCTTGGGACCGGGGCTTGAAGCTTTCTTT.

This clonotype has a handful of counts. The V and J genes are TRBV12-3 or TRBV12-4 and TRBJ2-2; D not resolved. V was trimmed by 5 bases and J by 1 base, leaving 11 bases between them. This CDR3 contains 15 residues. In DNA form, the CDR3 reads TGTGCCAGCAGTGCCCTTGGCCTGAACACCGGGGAGCTGTTTTTT. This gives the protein CASSALGLNTGELFF.

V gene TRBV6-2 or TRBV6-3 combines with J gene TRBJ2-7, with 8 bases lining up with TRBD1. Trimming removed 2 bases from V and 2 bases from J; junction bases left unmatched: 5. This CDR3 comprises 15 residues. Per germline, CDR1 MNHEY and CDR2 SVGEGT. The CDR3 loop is CASSYRTGSTYEQYF. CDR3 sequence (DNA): TGTGCCAGCAGTTACCGGACAGGGAGTACCTACGAGCAGTACTTC.

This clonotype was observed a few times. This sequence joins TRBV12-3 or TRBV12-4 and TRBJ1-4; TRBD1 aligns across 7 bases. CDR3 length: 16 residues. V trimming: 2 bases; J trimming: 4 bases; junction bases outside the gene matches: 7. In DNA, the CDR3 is TGTGCCAGCAGTTTACCCTCGGGACAGTATAATGAAAAACTGTTTTTT. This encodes CASSLPSGQYNEKLFF.

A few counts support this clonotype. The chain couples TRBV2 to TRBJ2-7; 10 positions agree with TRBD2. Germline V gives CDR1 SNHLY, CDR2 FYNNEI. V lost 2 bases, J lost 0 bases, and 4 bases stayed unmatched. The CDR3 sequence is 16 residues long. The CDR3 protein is CASSELLAGSSYEQYF. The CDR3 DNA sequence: TGTGCCAGCAGTGAACTACTAGCGGGAAGCTCCTACGAGCAGTACTTC.

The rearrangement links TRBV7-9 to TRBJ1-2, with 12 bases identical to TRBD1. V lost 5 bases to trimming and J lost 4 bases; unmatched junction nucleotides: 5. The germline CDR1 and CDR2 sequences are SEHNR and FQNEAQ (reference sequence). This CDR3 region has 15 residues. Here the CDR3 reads CASSKGQGAIYGYTF. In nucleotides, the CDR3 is TGTGCCAGCAGCAAGGGACAGGGGGCAATCTATGGCTACACCTTC.

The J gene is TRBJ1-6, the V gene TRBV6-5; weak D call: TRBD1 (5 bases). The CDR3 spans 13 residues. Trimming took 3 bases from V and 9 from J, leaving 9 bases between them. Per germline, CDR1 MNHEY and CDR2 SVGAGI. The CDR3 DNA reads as TGTGCCAGCAGTTATGGGGGACTTTCACCCCTCCACTTT. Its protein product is CASSYGGLSPLHF.

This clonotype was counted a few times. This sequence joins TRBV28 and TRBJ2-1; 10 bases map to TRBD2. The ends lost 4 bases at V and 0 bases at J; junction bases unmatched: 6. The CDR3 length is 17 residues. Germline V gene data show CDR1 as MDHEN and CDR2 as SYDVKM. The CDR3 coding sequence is TGTGCCAGCAGTTCCCTCAGCGGGAGGGCCTCCTACAATGAGCAGTTCTTC. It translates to CASSSLSGRASYNEQFF.

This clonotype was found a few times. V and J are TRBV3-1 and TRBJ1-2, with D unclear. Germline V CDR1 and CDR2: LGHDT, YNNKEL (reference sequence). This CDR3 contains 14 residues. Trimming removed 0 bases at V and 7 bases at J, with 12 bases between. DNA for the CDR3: TGTGCCAGCAGCCAAGATCCCCCAGTGCCTGGCTACACCTTC. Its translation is CASSQDPPVPGYTF.

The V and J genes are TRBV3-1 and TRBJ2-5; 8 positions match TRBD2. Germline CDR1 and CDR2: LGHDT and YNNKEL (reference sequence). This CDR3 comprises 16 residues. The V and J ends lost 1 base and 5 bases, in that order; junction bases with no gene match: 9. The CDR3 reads CASSQVSGRVWETQYF. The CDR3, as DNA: TGTGCCAGCAGCCAAGTCTCCGGGAGGGTATGGGAGACCCAGTACTTC.

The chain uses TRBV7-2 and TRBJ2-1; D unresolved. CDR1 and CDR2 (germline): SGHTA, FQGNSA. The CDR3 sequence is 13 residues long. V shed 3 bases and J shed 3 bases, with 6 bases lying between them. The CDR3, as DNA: TGTGCCAGCAGCTTGGCTTTCTACAATGAGCAGTTCTTC. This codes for CASSLAFYNEQFF.

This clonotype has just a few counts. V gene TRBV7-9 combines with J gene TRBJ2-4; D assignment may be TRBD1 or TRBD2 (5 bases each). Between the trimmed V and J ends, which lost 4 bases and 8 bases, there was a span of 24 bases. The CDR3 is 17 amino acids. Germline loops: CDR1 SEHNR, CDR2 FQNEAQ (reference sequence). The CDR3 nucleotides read TGTGCCAGCAGCTCCACCCGGGGCCGTCCTGATCCGGACATTCAGTACTTC. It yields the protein CASSSTRGRPDPDIQYF.

This CDR3 is CASGGQNIQYF. CDR3 coding DNA: TGTGCCAGCGGAGGTCAAAACATTCAGTACTTC. This chain uses TRBV9 with TRBJ2-4; D is perhaps TRBD2 (5 bases). This CDR3 contains 11 residues. Germline V CDR1 and CDR2: SGDLS, YYNGEE. The V end lost 7 bases, the J end lost 5 bases, and 7 bases lay between the germline ends.